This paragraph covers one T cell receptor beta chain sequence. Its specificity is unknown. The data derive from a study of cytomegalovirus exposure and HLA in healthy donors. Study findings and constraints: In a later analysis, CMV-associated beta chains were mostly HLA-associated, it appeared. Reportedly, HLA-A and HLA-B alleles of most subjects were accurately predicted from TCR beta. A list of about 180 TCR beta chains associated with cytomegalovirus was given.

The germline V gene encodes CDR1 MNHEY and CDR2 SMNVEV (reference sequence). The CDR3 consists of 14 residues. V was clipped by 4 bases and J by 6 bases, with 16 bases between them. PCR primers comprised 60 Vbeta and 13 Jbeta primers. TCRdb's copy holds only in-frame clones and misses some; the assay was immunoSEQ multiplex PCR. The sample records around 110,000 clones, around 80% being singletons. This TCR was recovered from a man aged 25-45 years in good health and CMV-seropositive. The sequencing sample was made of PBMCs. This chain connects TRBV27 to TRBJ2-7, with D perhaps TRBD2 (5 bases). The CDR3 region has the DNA TGTGCCAGCAGTTCACTAGGCCAATACCTCGAGCAGTACTTC. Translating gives CASSSLGQYLEQYF.